This TCR beta chain was sequenced for a study of cytomegalovirus exposure and HLA in healthy donors (dated by TCRdb to between 2016 and 2019). Background on the whole study: In an earlier analysis of 450 to 750 of the donors, approximately 260 Gb of sequence data and roughly 100 million unique TCR beta sequences from about 179 million T cells were reported. About 280 gigabases of sequencing data and approximately 84 million unique TCR sequences were included in an early release covering about 600 HLA-typed donors. The genetic ancestry cluster associated with self-reported Caucasian donors included over 80% of the 300 to 400 genotyped donors. The aim of the study was to test whether cataloging public T cell receptors could identify signatures of past pathogen exposure. The study used immunosequencing to profile the T cell repertoires of approximately 690 subjects and linked those repertoires to cytomegalovirus serostatus. Besides the first cohort of 500 to 700 subjects, a separate validation cohort made up of over 95 different subjects was used. The study combined high-throughput TCR immunosequencing, statistical association of individual TCRs with disease status, and machine learning to predict cytomegalovirus infection status. A later analysis re-analyzed previously published TCR beta repertoires from about 600 donors and added high-resolution HLA genotyping to study TCR occurrence patterns. Rather than drawing on any new phenotypic data, the later analysis identified candidate immune exposures from TCR beta sequences and the way those sequences occurred across donors. An earlier analysis of approximately 500 of the donors applied high-throughput TCR beta sequencing to assess whether each TCR beta V gene segment acted as functional or pseudogenic. Donor age, sex, ethnicity and CMV serostatus were compiled alongside the repertoire data. A later genetic analysis took genome-wide SNP genotypes for about 65% of the roughly 670 donors and used that subset as a discovery cohort. Every repertoire in the discovery cohort had been generated on one and the same sequencing platform. Both class I and class II loci were covered by HLA typing, at four-digit resolution. The number of donors typed differed by locus, with roughly 629-640 for A, B, C, DRB1 and DQB1, roughly 520 for DQA1, 606 for DPA1, and around 460 for DPB1. Five DR-DQ haplotypes were handled as single units for association and clustering, since linkage in the cohort was strong. Across some 400 genotyped donors of the cohort, an average of roughly 230,000 unique TCR beta nucleotide sequences per donor were sequenced, and roughly 20% of those sequences were non-productive.

The cohort consisted of 666 healthy bone marrow donors. Cohort members were all nominally healthy when sampled, although unrecorded immune exposures were likely present. The donor tested CMV seropositive, placing the donor among the 310 or so seropositive members of the cohort. Every donor gave a peripheral blood sample, and the peripheral blood mononuclear cells from that sample were used for TCR beta sequencing. The Qiagen DNeasy Blood Extraction Kit was used to extract genomic DNA from the blood cell samples. Study-level results and caveats: A further reported finding was that TCR beta sequences accurately predicted the HLA-A and HLA-B alleles for most subjects in the first cohort. HLA typing was unavailable for some donors at each locus, so association tests used only the typed subset. In a later analysis, HLA-associated TCR beta chains showed more clonal expansion and lower generation probabilities than non-associated chains that were equally common. Immune exposure information for the cohort was limited to CMV serostatus. V-gene and J-gene trimming of TCR beta chains was associated with a missense DCLRE1C variant in a later genetic analysis, and the association was replicated in an independent cohort. Some IMGT-functional V segments, including TRBV6-2 and TRBV6-3, could not be distinguished by the 87-base-pair reads and were therefore excluded. A cluster of highly shared sequence variants was judged likely to represent a technical artifact of the sequencing pipeline. Compared with the approximately 720-donor mean, donors in an Asian-associated ancestry cluster had fewer N-insertions in productive TCRs, according to a later genetic analysis. Most TCR sequences were seen in very few donors, while some public TCRs were found in many individuals. The cohort was sequenced for TCR beta chains only, and without alpha or paired-chain data the features that could be detected were limited. According to a later analysis, parvovirus B19, influenza, CMV and Epstein-Barr virus appeared linked to several top co-occurrence clusters. The classifier was reported to diagnose cytomegalovirus status with high specificity and sensitivity in both the original cohort and the validation cohort. In a later analysis, the rate of TCR association differed among HLA loci, with DRB1 alleles having the most associated TCRs and HLA-C alleles having the fewest. Three of the identified cytomegalovirus-associated TCR beta chains were confirmed in vitro to be specific for cytomegalovirus antigens. According to the authors, the approach could potentially be generalized to other disease states and immunological phenotypes. Linkage disequilibrium might explain the correlated functional status among segregating V segments, but an unknown experimental factor could not be ruled out. The study gave a list of 150 to 200 TCR beta chains associated with cytomegalovirus. Strong co-occurrence of HLA alleles, especially DR and DQ, made assigning TCR associations to individual alleles difficult. Because counts were too low, approximately 15 rarely observed V segments, including chromosome 9 orphons, were excluded from the earlier analysis of 587 of the donors. In an earlier analysis of over 550 of the donors, most TCR beta V segments were observed in productive rearrangements about 90% or about 30% of the time, broadly matching IMGT annotations. At a false discovery rate of 0.05, a later analysis linked 15,000 to 20,000 TCR beta sequences to specific HLA alleles. In a later analysis, most CMV-associated TCR beta chains were found to appear HLA-restricted, with HLA associations seemingly driven largely by CMV exposure. Presence/absence analyses assumed roughly uniform sequencing depth across donors, an assumption that may not hold.

Library prep was done by the immunoSEQ multiplex PCR assay. The multiplex PCR relied on a mix of 60 forward primers for TCR Vbeta segments and 13 reverse primers for TCR Jbeta segments. The CDR3 region of rearranged TCR beta genes was amplified from genomic DNA by a multiplex PCR assay. On the Illumina HiSeq System, the amplified TCR beta libraries were sequenced as 87-base-pair reads. The original methods were these. A later analysis counted about 80 million unique TCR beta chains across the 500 to 850 repertoires, and around 12 million of these chains were shared by at least two donors. Raw reads were error-corrected and collapsed into unique sequences with a nearest-neighbor algorithm that merged closely related sequences to remove PCR and sequencing errors. To assign V, D and J gene segments, CDR3 sequences were aligned to IMGT reference sequences. For a sequence to be retained, at least a six-nucleotide match to both a V gene segment and a J gene segment was required. Rearrangements were classified as productive when the CDR3 lacked stop codons and remained in frame with V and J, and all other rearrangements were classified as non-productive. Following IMGT convention, CDR3 was defined as the stretch from the second conserved V-encoded cysteine up to the conserved J-encoded phenylalanine. In an earlier analysis of around 600 of the donors, sequences lacking an unambiguous match to a single V gene segment were excluded. An earlier analysis of 450 to 650 of the donors called V segments functional above 56.7% productive rearrangements and segregating when the between-donor standard deviation exceeded 5%. A statistical classification framework was built for diagnosing cytomegalovirus status from the catalog of TCR beta chain sequences. V and J gene assignment, in a later analysis, came from comparing TCR nucleotide sequences with IMGT/GENE-DB human TR gene sequences. Using the TCRdist pipeline, a later analysis assigned CDR3 sequences along with most-parsimonious VDJ recombination scenarios. A later analysis defined each TCR beta chain by its CDR3 amino acid sequence plus V-gene family, and excluded reads lacking a unique V-gene family. As a way to deal with suspected cross-contamination and a sequencing artifact, a later analysis dropped hundreds of nucleotide sequences that were highly shared and had low generation probability. In a later analysis, a clonal expansion index for each public chain was calculated from normalized within-repertoire ranks of inferred template counts. A later analysis computed generation probabilities with a VDJ recombination model fitted to out-of-frame rearrangements, and checked the results against IGoR. Hypergeometric tests were used in a later analysis to score TCR-TCR, TCR-HLA and TCR-CMV co-occurrence, with a repertoire-size bias correction applied to the TCR pairs. In a later analysis, false discovery rates were estimated by permuting HLA or CMV assignments 20 times. In a later analysis, co-occurring TCRs were grouped using DBSCAN, with TCRdist sequence similarity added in when clustering inside HLA-allele-positive subsets. Co-occurrence clustering excluded repertoires with fewer than 30,000 or more than 120,000 public chains, plus five with anomalous nucleotide sharing. As stored in TCRdb, this immuneACCESS dataset retains in-frame rearrangements with V and J assigned. A fraction of the clones does not appear; measured against another copy, unresolved V genes explain less than half of the discrepancy, and the remainder lacks a known reason. V and J calls and clone size come straight from that table; D and trimming were deduced from the DNA. Within this sample are more than 150,000 clones, with roughly 79% of them counted one time only. 7% of the sample is taken by the ten largest.

For this clone: No antigen is known for it. No qualities accompany the bases; no much larger clone lies one base away.

V is reduced by 0 bases and J by 5 bases, leaving a spacing of 11 bases between them. Spanning cysteine to phenylalanine, the CDR3 consists of 15 amino acids. The only DNA kept is the CDR3, 45 bases in frame from the first base. CDR1 and CDR2 are read off the germline V gene as SGHRS and YFSETQ. This chain joins TRBV5-1 to TRBJ2-2, with a weak D call of TRBD1 (5 bases match). The sample taken for sequencing was PBMCs. The origin of this receptor is a middle-aged woman in good health and CMV-seropositive. The nucleotide sequence is TGCGCCAGCAGCTTGGGGGCCTCAGGGACCGGGGAGCTGTTTTTT. Its product reads: CASSLGASGTGELFF.